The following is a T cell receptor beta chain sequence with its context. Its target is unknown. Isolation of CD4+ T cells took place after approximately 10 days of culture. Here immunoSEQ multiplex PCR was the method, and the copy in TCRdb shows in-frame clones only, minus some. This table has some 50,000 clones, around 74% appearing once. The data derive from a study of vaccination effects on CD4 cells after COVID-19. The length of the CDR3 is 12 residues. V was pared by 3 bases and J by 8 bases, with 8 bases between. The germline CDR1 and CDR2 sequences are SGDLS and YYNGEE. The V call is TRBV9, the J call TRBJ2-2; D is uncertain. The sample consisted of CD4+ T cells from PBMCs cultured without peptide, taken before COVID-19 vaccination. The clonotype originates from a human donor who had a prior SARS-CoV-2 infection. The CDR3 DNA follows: TGTGCCAGCAGCGGCCCAATGGGGGAGCTGTTTTTT. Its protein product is CASSGPMGELFF. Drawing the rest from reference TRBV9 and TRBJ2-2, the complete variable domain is DSGVTQTPKHLITATGQRVTLRCSPRSGDLSVYWYQQSLDQGLQFLIQYYNGEERAKGNILERFSAQQFPDLHSELNLSSLELGDSALYFCASSGPMGELFFGEGSRLTVL.